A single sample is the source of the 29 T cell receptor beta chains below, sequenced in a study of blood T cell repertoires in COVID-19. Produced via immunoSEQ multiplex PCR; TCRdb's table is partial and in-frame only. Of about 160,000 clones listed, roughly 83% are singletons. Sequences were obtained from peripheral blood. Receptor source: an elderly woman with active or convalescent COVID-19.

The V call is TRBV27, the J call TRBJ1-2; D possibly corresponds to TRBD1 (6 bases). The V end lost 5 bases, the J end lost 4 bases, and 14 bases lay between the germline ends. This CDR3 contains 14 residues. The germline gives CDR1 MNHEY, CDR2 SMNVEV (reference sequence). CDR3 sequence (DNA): TGTGCCAGCAGTAGGGACACCTTCTTCTATGGCTACACCTTC. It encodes CASSRDTFFYGYTF.

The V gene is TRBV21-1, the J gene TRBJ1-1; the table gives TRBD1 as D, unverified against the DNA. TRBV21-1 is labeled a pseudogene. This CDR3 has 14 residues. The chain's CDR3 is CASSGGHPNTEAFF. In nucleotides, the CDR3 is TGTGCCAGCAGTGGGGGACACCCGAACACTGAAGCTTTCTTT.

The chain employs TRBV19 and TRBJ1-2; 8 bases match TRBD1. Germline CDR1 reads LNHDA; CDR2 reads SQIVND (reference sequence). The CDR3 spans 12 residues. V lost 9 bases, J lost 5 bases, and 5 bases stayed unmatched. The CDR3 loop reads CARRQGKYGYTF. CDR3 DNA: TGTGCCAGACGACAGGGGAAGTATGGCTACACCTTC.

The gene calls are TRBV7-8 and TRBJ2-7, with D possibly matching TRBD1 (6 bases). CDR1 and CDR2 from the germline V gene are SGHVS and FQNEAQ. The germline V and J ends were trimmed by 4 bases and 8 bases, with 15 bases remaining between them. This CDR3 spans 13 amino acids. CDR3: CASSSLPQGQQYF. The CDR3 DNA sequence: TGTGCCAGCAGCTCCCTACCCCAGGGGCAGCAGTACTTC. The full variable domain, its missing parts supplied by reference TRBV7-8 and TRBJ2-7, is GAGVSQSPRYKVAKRGQDVALRCDPISGHVSLFWYQQALGQGPEFLTYFQNEAQLDKSGLPSDRFFAERPEGSVSTLKIQRTQQEDSAVYLCASSSLPQGQQYFGPGTRLTVT.

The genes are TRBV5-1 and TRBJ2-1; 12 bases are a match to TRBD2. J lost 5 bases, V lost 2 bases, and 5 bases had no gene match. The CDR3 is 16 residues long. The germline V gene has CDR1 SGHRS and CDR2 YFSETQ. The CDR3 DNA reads TGCGCCAGCAGCTTACCGACTAGCGGGGGTAACAATGAGCAGTTCTTC. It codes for CASSLPTSGGNNEQFF.

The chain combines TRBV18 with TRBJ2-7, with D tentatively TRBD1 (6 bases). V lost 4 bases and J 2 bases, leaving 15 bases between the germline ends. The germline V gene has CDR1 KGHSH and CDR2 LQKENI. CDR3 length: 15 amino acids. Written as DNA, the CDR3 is TGTGCCAGCTCACTCCAACAGGGAAGGACCTACGAGCAGTACTTC. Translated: CASSLQQGRTYEQYF.

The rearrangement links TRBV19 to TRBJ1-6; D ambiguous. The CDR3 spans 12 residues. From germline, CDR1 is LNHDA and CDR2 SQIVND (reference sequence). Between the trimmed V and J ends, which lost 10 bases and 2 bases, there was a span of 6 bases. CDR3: CATRAYNSPLHF. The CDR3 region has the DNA TGTGCCACCCGGGCCTATAATTCACCCCTCCACTTT. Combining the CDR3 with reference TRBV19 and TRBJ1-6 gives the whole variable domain DGGITQSPKYLFRKEGQNVTLSCEQNLNHDAMYWYRQDPGQGLRLIYYSQIVNDFQKGDIAEGYSVSREKKESFPLTVTSAQKNPTAFYLCATRAYNSPLHFGNGTRLTVT.

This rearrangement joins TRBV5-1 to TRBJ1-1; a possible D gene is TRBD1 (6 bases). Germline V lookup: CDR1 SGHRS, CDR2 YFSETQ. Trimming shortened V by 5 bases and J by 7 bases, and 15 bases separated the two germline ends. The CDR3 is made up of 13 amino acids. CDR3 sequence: CASSTTGTGEAFF. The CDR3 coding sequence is TGCGCCAGCAGTACAACAGGGACGGGTGAAGCTTTCTTT.

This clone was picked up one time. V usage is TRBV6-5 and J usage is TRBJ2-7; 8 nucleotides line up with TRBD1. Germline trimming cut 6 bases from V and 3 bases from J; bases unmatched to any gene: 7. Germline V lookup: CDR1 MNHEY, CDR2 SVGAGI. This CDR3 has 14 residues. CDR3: CASRTGGLSYEQYF. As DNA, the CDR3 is TGTGCCAGCAGAACAGGGGGTCTCAGCTACGAGCAGTACTTC.

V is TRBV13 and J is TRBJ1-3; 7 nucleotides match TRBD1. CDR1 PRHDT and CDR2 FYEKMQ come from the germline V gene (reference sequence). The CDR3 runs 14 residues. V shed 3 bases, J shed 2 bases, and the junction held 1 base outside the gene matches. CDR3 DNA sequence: TGTGCCAGCAGCTTCACAGGGGCTGGAAACACCATATATTTT. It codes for CASSFTGAGNTIYF. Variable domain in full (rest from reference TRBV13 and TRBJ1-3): AAGVIQSPRHLIKEKRETATLKCYPIPRHDTVYWYQQGPGQDPQFLISFYEKMQSDKGSIPDRFSAQQFSDYHSELNMSSLELGDSALYFCASSFTGAGNTIYFGEGSWLTVV.

The CDR3 DNA sequence: TGTGCCAGTACCCCGTGGACAGGGGAGTTCTCTGGGGCCAACGTCCTGACTTTC. Its translation is CASTPWTGEFSGANVLTF. The V gene is TRBV19, the J gene TRBJ2-6; 9 bases agree with TRBD1. The CDR3 length is 18 residues. Germline V gene sequence: CDR1 LNHDA, CDR2 SQIVND (reference sequence). V gave up 7 bases and J gave up 0 bases; unmatched junction bases: 10.

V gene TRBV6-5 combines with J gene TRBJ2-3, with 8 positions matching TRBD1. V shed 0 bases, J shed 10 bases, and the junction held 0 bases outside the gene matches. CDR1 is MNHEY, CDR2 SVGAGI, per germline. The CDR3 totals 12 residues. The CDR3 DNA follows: TGTGCCAGCAGTTACTCGACAGGGGCGCAGTATTTT. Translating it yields CASSYSTGAQYF.

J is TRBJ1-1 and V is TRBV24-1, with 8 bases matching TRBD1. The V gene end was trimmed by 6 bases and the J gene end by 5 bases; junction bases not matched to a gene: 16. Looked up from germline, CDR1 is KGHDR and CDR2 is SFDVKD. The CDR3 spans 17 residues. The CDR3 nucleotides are TGTGCCACCAGTCCCCCTTCGGCCAGGGGGCTTAGGACTGAAGCTTTCTTT. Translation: CATSPPSARGLRTEAFF.

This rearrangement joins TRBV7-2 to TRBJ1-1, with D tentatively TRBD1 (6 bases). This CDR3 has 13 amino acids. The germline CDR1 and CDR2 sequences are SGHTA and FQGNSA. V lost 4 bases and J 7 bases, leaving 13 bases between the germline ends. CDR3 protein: CASSSRTVGEAFF. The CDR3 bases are TGTGCCAGCAGCTCTAGGACAGTCGGTGAAGCTTTCTTT.

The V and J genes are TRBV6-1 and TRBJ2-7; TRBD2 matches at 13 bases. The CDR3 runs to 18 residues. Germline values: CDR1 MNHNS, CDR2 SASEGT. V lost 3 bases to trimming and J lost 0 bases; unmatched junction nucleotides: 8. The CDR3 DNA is TGTGCCAGCAGTGAGCGGACTAGCGGGGGTTTCATCTCCTACGAGCAGTACTTC. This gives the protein CASSERTSGGFISYEQYF.

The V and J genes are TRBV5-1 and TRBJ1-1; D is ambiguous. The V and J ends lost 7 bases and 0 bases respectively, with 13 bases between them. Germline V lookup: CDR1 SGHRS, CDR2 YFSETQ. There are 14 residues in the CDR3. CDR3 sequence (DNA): TGCGCCAGCTTAAGAGGTCCCATGAACACTGAAGCTTTCTTT. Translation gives CASLRGPMNTEAFF.

DNA for the CDR3: TGCGCCAGCAGCCAAGATCTTTTCCGTGCAACTAATGAAAAACTGTTTTTT. Translated, it gives CASSQDLFRATNEKLFF. J is TRBJ1-4 and V is TRBV4-1; the D is unclear. Germline V gene data show CDR1 as MGHRA and CDR2 as YSYEKL. V was pared by 0 bases and J by 0 bases, with 11 bases between. The length of the CDR3 is 17 residues.

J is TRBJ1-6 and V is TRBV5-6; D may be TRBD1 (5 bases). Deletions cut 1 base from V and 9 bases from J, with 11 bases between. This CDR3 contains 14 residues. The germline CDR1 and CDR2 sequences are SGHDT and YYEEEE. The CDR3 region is CASSLNQGFSPLHF. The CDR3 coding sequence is TGTGCCAGCAGCTTGAATCAGGGATTTTCACCCCTCCACTTT.

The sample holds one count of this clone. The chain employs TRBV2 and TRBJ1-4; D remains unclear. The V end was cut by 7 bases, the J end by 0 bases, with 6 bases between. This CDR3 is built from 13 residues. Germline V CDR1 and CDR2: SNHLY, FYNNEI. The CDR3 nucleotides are TGTGCCAGCACCTATGCAACTAATGAAAAACTGTTTTTT. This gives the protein CASTYATNEKLFF. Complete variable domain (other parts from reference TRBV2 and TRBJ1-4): EPEVTQTPSHQVTQMGQEVILRCVPISNHLYFYWYRQILGQKVEFLVSFYNNEISEKSEIFDDQFSVERPDGSNFTLKIRSTKLEDSAMYFCASTYATNEKLFFGSGTQLSVL.

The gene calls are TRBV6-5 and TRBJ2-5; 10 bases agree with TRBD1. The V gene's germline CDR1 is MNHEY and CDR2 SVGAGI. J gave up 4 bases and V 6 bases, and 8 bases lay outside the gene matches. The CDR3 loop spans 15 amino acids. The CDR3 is CASSGTGAGAETQYF. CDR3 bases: TGTGCCAGCAGCGGGACAGGGGCCGGGGCAGAGACCCAGTACTTC.

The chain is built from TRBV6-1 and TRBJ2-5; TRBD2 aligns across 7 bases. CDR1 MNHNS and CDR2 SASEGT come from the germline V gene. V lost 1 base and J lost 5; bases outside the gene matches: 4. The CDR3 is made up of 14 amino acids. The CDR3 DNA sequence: TGTGCCAGCAGTGAAGAAGTGGGAGGGGAGACCCAGTACTTC. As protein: CASSEEVGGETQYF.

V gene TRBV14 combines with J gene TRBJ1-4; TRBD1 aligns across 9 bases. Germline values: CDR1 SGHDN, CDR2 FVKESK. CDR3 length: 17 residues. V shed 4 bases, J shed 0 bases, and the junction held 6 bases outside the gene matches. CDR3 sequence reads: CASSRGTGPATNEKLFF. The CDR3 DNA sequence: TGTGCCAGCAGCCGGGGGACAGGGCCTGCAACTAATGAAAAACTGTTTTTT.

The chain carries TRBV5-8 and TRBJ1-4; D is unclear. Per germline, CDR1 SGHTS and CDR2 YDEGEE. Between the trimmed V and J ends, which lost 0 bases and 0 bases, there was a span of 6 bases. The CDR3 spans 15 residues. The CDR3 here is CASSLGAATNEKLFF. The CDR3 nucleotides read TGTGCCAGCAGCTTGGGGGCCGCAACTAATGAAAAACTGTTTTTT. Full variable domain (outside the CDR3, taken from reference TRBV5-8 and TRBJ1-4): EAGVTQSPTHLIKTRGQQATLRCSPISGHTSVYWYQQALGLGLQFLLWYDEGEERNRGNFPPRFSGRQFPNYSSELNVNALELEDSALYLCASSLGAATNEKLFFGSGTQLSVL.

The chain's CDR3 is CASSWGVYNEQFF. The CDR3 nucleotides are TGTGCCAGCAGCTGGGGAGTCTACAATGAGCAGTTCTTC. This rearrangement joins TRBV5-6 to TRBJ2-1, with D perhaps matching TRBD2 (5 bases). Trimming removed 3 bases at V and 3 bases at J, with 7 bases between. CDR1 SGHDT and CDR2 YYEEEE come from the germline V gene. The CDR3 is 13 residues long.

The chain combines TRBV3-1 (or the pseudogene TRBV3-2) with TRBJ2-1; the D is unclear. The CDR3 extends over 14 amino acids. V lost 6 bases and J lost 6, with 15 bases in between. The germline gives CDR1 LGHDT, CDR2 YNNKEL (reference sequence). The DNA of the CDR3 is TGTGCCAGCAGTCTCAGGCAAGTCGGCAATGAGCAGTTCTTC. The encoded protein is CASSLRQVGNEQFF.

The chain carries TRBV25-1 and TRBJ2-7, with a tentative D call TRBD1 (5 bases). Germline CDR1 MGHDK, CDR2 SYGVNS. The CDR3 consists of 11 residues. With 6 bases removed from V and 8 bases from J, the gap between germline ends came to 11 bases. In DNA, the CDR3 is TGTGCCAGCAGCCCCGACAGAAAGCAGTACTTC. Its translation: CASSPDRKQYF.

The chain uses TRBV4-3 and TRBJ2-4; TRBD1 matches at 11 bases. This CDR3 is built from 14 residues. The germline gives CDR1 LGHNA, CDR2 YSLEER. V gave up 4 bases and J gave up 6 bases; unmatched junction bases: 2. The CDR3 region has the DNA TGCGCCAGCAGCCCGGGGACAGGGGGAAACATTCAGTACTTC. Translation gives CASSPGTGGNIQYF.

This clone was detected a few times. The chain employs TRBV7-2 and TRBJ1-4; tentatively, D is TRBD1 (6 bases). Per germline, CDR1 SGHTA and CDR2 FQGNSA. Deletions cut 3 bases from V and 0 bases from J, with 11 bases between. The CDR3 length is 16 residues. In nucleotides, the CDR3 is TGTGCCAGCAGCTTCTCCGGACAGACAACTAATGAAAAACTGTTTTTT. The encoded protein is CASSFSGQTTNEKLFF.

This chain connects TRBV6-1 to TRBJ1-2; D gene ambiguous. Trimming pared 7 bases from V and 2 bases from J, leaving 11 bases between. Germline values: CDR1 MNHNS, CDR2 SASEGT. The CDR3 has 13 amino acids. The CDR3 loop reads CASIFDKNYGYTF. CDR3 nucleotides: TGTGCCAGCATCTTCGACAAGAACTATGGCTACACCTTC.